These T cell receptor beta chains were read from a single sample in a study of CD8+CD57+ T cells in acquired aplastic anemia. TCRdb independently ran MiXCR on the reads; one entry per CDR3 protein. Of roughly 220,000 distinct CDR3 sequences detected, around three fifths appear once; the ten largest clones hold roughly 62%. The sample was sorted CD4+, CD8+, or CD8+CD57+ T cells (not recorded which) from PBMCs. The receptors were gathered from a human donor with aplastic anemia. CDR3s include the opening cysteine and the closing phenylalanine or tryptophan. D genes are given only for firm matches. Clone size is shown for a subset of rows, as once, few, many or a class of expanded clone.

size,J,V,D,CDR3,DNA
few,TRBJ2-3,TRBV9,NA,CASSASDPLYDITDTQYF,TGTGCCAGCAGCGCCTCTGACCCCCTCTATGACATCACAGATACGCAGTATTTT
NA,TRBJ2-7,TRBV5-5,NA,CASSLIADSYEQYF,TGTGCCAGCAGCTTAATAGCGGACTCCTACGAGCAGTACTTC
NA,TRBJ2-7,TRBV9,NA,CASSVGTSNYEQYF,TGTGCCAGCAGCGTAGGGACTTCTAACTACGAGCAGTACTTC
many,TRBJ1-6,TRBV19,NA,CASSIVGSSYNSPLHF,TGTGCCAGTAGTATAGTAGGGAGCTCCTATAATTCACCCCTCCACTTT
NA,TRBJ2-7,TRBV20-1,NA,CSAREAYEQYF,TGCAGTGCTAGGGAAGCCTACGAGCAGTACTTC
NA,TRBJ2-1,TRBV20-1,NA,CSASSGASYNEQFF,TGCAGTGCTAGCTCCGGGGCCTCCTACAATGAGCAGTTCTTC
NA,TRBJ1-6,TRBV2,NA,CASSEEAGFLHSPLHF,TGTGCCAGCAGTGAAGAGGCAGGGTTTCTTCATTCACCCCTCCACTTT
NA,TRBJ2-3,TRBV13,NA,CASSKAGTDTQYF,TGTGCCAGCAGCAAAGCCGGCACAGATACGCAGTATTTT
NA,TRBJ2-7,TRBV24-1,NA,CATDRDLGYEQYF,TGTGCCACCGACCGGGACTTGGGTTACGAGCAGTACTTC
NA,TRBJ2-7,TRBV25-1,TRBD1,CASRQGNYEQYF,TGTGCCAGCCGACAGGGTAACTACGAGCAGTACTTC
NA,TRBJ2-7,TRBV9,NA,CASNIAAYGSYEQYF,TGTGCCAGCAACATAGCCGCGTACGGCTCCTACGAGCAGTACTTC
once,TRBJ2-3,TRBV10-3,TRBD2,CAISGRTSGDTDTQYF,TGTGCCATCAGTGGTCGGACTAGCGGAGACACAGATACGCAGTATTTT
NA,TRBJ1-1,TRBV7-9,NA,CALQARDAEAFF,TGTGCCTTACAAGCTAGGGACGCTGAAGCTTTCTTT
NA,TRBJ2-3,TRBV24-1,NA,CATSETLGTTDTQYF,TGTGCCACCAGTGAGACGCTAGGAACCACAGATACGCAGTATTTT
NA,TRBJ1-5,TRBV19,TRBD1,CASSVRDSNQPQHF,TGTGCCAGTAGTGTCCGGGACAGTAATCAGCCCCAGCATTTT
NA,TRBJ2-7,TRBV20-1,NA,CSARADYNNLYF,TGCAGTGCTAGAGCCGATTACAACAACCTGTACTTC
NA,TRBJ1-1,TRBV2,NA,CASSEARRRWTEAFF,TGTGCCAGCAGTGAGGCGCGACGCCGGTGGACTGAAGCTTTCTTT
NA,TRBJ2-7,TRBV5-1,NA,CASSLLVGGEQYF,TGCGCCAGCAGTCTCCTGGTGGGGGGCGAGCAGTACTTC
once,TRBJ2-1,TRBV7-2,NA,CASSPTGPGDNEQFF,TGTGCCAGCAGCCCCACCGGACCTGGTGACAATGAGCAGTTCTTC
NA,TRBJ2-2,TRBV19,NA,CASPRQVVNTGELFF,TGTGCCAGCCCTCGACAGGTCGTGAACACCGGGGAGCTGTTTTTT
many,TRBJ2-3,TRBV6-1,TRBD2,CASSLLAGGTDTQYF,TGTGCCAGCAGTTTACTAGCGGGGGGCACAGATACGCAGTATTTT
NA,TRBJ2-3,TRBV6-1,TRBD2,CASSDPGLASTDTQYF,TGTGCCAGCAGTGATCCTGGACTAGCGAGCACAGATACGCAGTATTTT
NA,TRBJ2-5,TRBV7-9,NA,CASSHSMGAQKETQYF,TGTGCCAGCAGCCATTCGATGGGGGCGCAGAAAGAGACCCAGTACTTC
NA,TRBJ2-3,TRBV7-9,NA,CASSLVTGTDTQYF,TGTGCCAGCAGCTTAGTTACAGGGACAGATACGCAGTATTTT
NA,TRBJ2-2,TRBV15,NA,CATSEDPTGELFF,TGTGCCACCAGCGAAGACCCGACCGGGGAGCTGTTTTTT
few,TRBJ1-2,TRBV10-3,NA,CAITRGLGGSGYTF,TGTGCCATCACTCGGGGGTTAGGGGGTAGTGGCTACACCTTC
NA,TRBJ1-2,TRBV24-1,NA,CATSDLALDYGYTF,TGTGCCACCAGTGATTTGGCCCTTGACTATGGCTACACCTTC
NA,TRBJ2-7,TRBV7-9,NA,CASSLEGGEQYF,TGTGCCAGCAGCTTAGAAGGGGGCGAGCAGTACTTC
once,TRBJ1-6,TRBV9,NA,CASSVAGGTPLHF,TGTGCCAGCAGCGTAGCTGGTGGAACTCCCCTCCACTTT
NA,TRBJ2-2,TRBV24-1,NA,CATSALQSTGELFF,TGTGCCACCAGTGCCCTGCAGAGCACCGGGGAGCTGTTTTTT
NA,TRBJ1-5,TRBV7-2,TRBD1,CASSLTGVQPQHF,TGTGCCAGCAGCCTGACAGGGGTTCAGCCCCAGCATTTT
few,TRBJ2-2,TRBV4-1,TRBD2,CASSQVRGGAFSGELFF,TGCGCCAGCAGCCAAGTTCGGGGGGGGGCGTTTTCCGGGGAGCTGTTTTTT
NA,TRBJ1-2,TRBV5-1,NA,CASNGGGHRGYTF,TGCGCCAGCAACGGAGGAGGGCATCGAGGCTACACCTTC
few,TRBJ1-5,TRBV20-1,NA,CSAGHNSNQPQHF,TGCAGTGCTGGACATAATAGCAATCAGCCCCAGCATTTT
NA,TRBJ2-1,TRBV20-1,NA,CSARESRGHNEQFF,TGCAGTGCTAGAGAAAGCAGGGGCCACAATGAGCAGTTCTTC
NA,TRBJ1-2,TRBV24-1,NA,CATSDTPFPGRYTF,TGTGCCACCAGTGATACCCCCTTCCCTGGTCGCTACACCTTC
NA,TRBJ2-5,TRBV7-9,NA,CASKSTATQETQYF,TGTGCCAGCAAATCGACGGCTACCCAAGAGACCCAGTACTTC
NA,TRBJ2-7,TRBV7-3,NA,CASSQQDWGGGDFPYEQYF,TGTGCCAGCAGCCAGCAAGATTGGGGAGGGGGCGATTTCCCCTACGAGCAGTACTTC
many,TRBJ2-1,TRBV5-1,TRBD1,CASSPPDRVREQFF,TGCGCCAGCAGCCCCCCGGACAGGGTCCGTGAGCAGTTCTTC
NA,TRBJ1-4,TRBV6-5,NA,CASSYSLAAGDREKLFF,TGTGCCAGCAGTTACAGTCTGGCGGCAGGAGATCGTGAAAAACTGTTTTTT
NA,TRBJ2-1,TRBV20-1,TRBD2,CSATSGRAPQFF,TGCAGTGCAACTAGCGGGAGGGCTCCACAGTTCTTC